A selection of T cell receptor beta chains follows, all from one sample in a study of T cell responses to AZD1222 COVID-19 vaccine. Assay: immunoSEQ multiplex PCR; the TCRdb copy retains only in-frame clones and omits some. The sample records about 120,000 clones, less than 95% being singletons. The material was peripheral blood, obtained 28 days after the second AZD1222 dose. The receptor source for this set is an adult who received the AZD1222 COVID-19 vaccine. Each CDR3 is given with its conserved first and last residue. A D gene is named only where the DNA matches it firmly. The listing skips clone size in some rows; elsewhere it reads once, few, many or a size class.

j_gene: TRBJ1-1; d_gene: TRBD1; v_gene: TRBV10-1; abundance: -; CDR3aa: CASSESTHRGQTEAFF; CDR3nt: TGCGCCAGCAGTGAGTCGACTCACAGGGGGCAAACTGAAGCTTTCTTT
j_gene: TRBJ2-7; d_gene: -; v_gene: TRBV5-6; abundance: -; CDR3aa: CASSLPFGAEQYF; CDR3nt: TGTGCCAGCAGCTTGCCATTCGGGGCCGAGCAGTACTTC
j_gene: TRBJ1-3; d_gene: -; v_gene: TRBV3-1/TRBV3-2; abundance: -; CDR3aa: CASSPGQRNTIYF; CDR3nt: TGTGCCAGCAGCCCGGGACAAAGAAACACCATATATTTT
j_gene: TRBJ1-2; d_gene: TRBD1; v_gene: TRBV19; abundance: -; CDR3aa: CASSTDREDGYTF; CDR3nt: TGTGCCAGTAGCACCGACAGGGAAGATGGCTACACCTTC
j_gene: TRBJ1-1; d_gene: -; v_gene: TRBV27; abundance: -; CDR3aa: CASSLAGRNTEAFF; CDR3nt: TGTGCCAGCAGTTTAGCAGGGAGGAACACTGAAGCTTTCTTT
j_gene: TRBJ2-3; d_gene: TRBD2; v_gene: TRBV20-1; abundance: -; CDR3aa: CSASRSSGGTDTQYF; CDR3nt: TGCAGTGCTAGTCGCTCTAGCGGGGGCACAGATACGCAGTATTTT
j_gene: TRBJ1-5; d_gene: -; v_gene: TRBV30; abundance: -; CDR3aa: CAFNSQDSNQPQHF; CDR3nt: TGTGCCTTTAACAGTCAGGATAGCAATCAGCCCCAGCATTTT
j_gene: TRBJ2-2; d_gene: TRBD1; v_gene: TRBV10-1; abundance: few; CDR3aa: CASAPGQGASSAGELFF; CDR3nt: TGCGCCAGCGCGCCGGGACAGGGGGCTAGTTCAGCCGGGGAGCTGTTTTTT
j_gene: TRBJ1-2; d_gene: -; v_gene: TRBV7-8; abundance: -; CDR3aa: CASSLDWRGGGNMDSGYGYTF; CDR3nt: TGTGCCAGCAGCTTAGATTGGAGGGGGGGAGGAAATATGGATTCGGGCTATGGCTACACCTTC
j_gene: TRBJ1-2; d_gene: -; v_gene: TRBV4-1; abundance: -; CDR3aa: CASSLGPNYGYTF; CDR3nt: TGCGCCAGCAGCCTCGGGCCCAACTATGGCTACACCTTC
j_gene: TRBJ1-1; d_gene: -; v_gene: TRBV5-6; abundance: -; CDR3aa: CASSLGVNTEAFF; CDR3nt: TGTGCCAGCAGCTTAGGAGTGAACACTGAAGCTTTCTTT
j_gene: TRBJ2-7; d_gene: -; v_gene: TRBV28; abundance: -; CDR3aa: CASSINRAHYEQYF; CDR3nt: TGTGCCAGCAGTATTAACAGGGCCCACTACGAGCAGTACTTC
j_gene: TRBJ2-7; d_gene: -; v_gene: TRBV4-1; abundance: -; CDR3aa: CASSHSRVGSSYEQYF; CDR3nt: TGCGCCAGCAGCCACAGCAGGGTTGGGAGCTCCTACGAGCAGTACTTC
j_gene: TRBJ2-2; d_gene: TRBD2; v_gene: TRBV11-2; abundance: -; CDR3aa: CASSLTGGTSTNTGELFF; CDR3nt: TGTGCCAGCAGCTTAACAGGCGGGACTAGTACGAACACCGGGGAGCTGTTTTTT
j_gene: TRBJ2-7; d_gene: -; v_gene: TRBV19; abundance: -; CDR3aa: CASSSHLEQYF; CDR3nt: TGTGCCAGTAGTAGCCACTTGGAGCAGTACTTC
j_gene: TRBJ1-5; d_gene: -; v_gene: TRBV4-1; abundance: -; CDR3aa: CASSQMTRPQPQHF; CDR3nt: TGCGCCAGCAGCCAGATGACGAGGCCTCAGCCCCAGCATTTT
j_gene: TRBJ1-5; d_gene: -; v_gene: TRBV6-1; abundance: -; CDR3aa: CASSEVVAGANQPQHF; CDR3nt: TGTGCCAGCAGTGAAGTAGTGGCAGGGGCCAATCAGCCCCAGCATTTT
j_gene: TRBJ1-6; d_gene: TRBD1; v_gene: TRBV28; abundance: -; CDR3aa: CAGQGVRSPLHF; CDR3nt: TGTGCCGGACAGGGGGTACGTTCACCCCTCCACTTT
j_gene: TRBJ2-7; d_gene: -; v_gene: TRBV19; abundance: -; CDR3aa: CASGGPYEQYF; CDR3nt: TGTGCCAGCGGGGGCCCCTACGAGCAGTACTTC
j_gene: TRBJ1-1; d_gene: -; v_gene: TRBV5-1; abundance: -; CDR3aa: CASSPGLAVPDTEAFF; CDR3nt: TGCGCCAGCAGCCCAGGCCTGGCAGTTCCCGACACTGAAGCTTTCTTT
j_gene: TRBJ1-2; d_gene: -; v_gene: TRBV2; abundance: -; CDR3aa: CASSVGGKTYGYTF; CDR3nt: TGTGCCAGCAGTGTTGGGGGAAAAACATATGGCTACACCTTC
j_gene: TRBJ2-1; d_gene: TRBD2; v_gene: TRBV11-2; abundance: -; CDR3aa: CASSYNPGLADHNEQFF; CDR3nt: TGTGCCAGCAGCTATAACCCGGGACTAGCGGACCACAATGAGCAGTTCTTC
j_gene: TRBJ1-3; d_gene: -; v_gene: TRBV5-4; abundance: -; CDR3aa: CASSDKQGGSGNTIYF; CDR3nt: TGTGCCAGCAGTGATAAACAGGGTGGTTCTGGAAACACCATATATTTT
j_gene: TRBJ2-1; d_gene: -; v_gene: TRBV5-1; abundance: once; CDR3aa: CASSPSPGPNNEQFF; CDR3nt: TGCGCCAGCAGCCCGAGCCCCGGGCCCAACAATGAGCAGTTCTTC
j_gene: TRBJ1-1; d_gene: -; v_gene: TRBV24-1; abundance: -; CDR3aa: CATSDLIRGSGTEAFF; CDR3nt: TGTGCCACCAGTGATTTGATAAGGGGTTCGGGTACTGAAGCTTTCTTT
j_gene: TRBJ2-1; d_gene: TRBD2; v_gene: TRBV5-1; abundance: -; CDR3aa: CASSFSGGDDNEQFF; CDR3nt: TGCGCCAGCAGCTTTAGCGGGGGGGACGACAATGAGCAGTTCTTC
j_gene: TRBJ1-1; d_gene: -; v_gene: TRBV5-1; abundance: -; CDR3aa: CASSLYGGDEAFF; CDR3nt: TGCGCCAGCAGCTTATATGGAGGGGACGAAGCTTTCTTT
j_gene: TRBJ1-1; d_gene: -; v_gene: TRBV11-2; abundance: -; CDR3aa: CASSPPRQNTEAFF; CDR3nt: TGTGCCAGCAGCCCCCCTAGACAGAACACTGAAGCTTTCTTT
j_gene: TRBJ2-1; d_gene: TRBD1; v_gene: TRBV14; abundance: -; CDR3aa: CASSQSDRVLPSYNEQFF; CDR3nt: TGTGCCAGCAGCCAGAGCGACAGGGTTTTACCCTCCTACAATGAGCAGTTCTTC
j_gene: TRBJ1-5; d_gene: -; v_gene: TRBV6-6; abundance: -; CDR3aa: CASSYSGVSGNQPQHF; CDR3nt: TGTGCCAGCAGTTACTCAGGGGTCTCGGGCAATCAGCCCCAGCATTTT
j_gene: TRBJ2-1; d_gene: -; v_gene: TRBV20-1; abundance: once; CDR3aa: CSASVRSEQFF; CDR3nt: TGCAGTGCTAGCGTGCGGAGTGAGCAGTTCTTC
j_gene: TRBJ1-1; d_gene: -; v_gene: TRBV12-3/TRBV12-4; abundance: -; CDR3aa: CASSLVPNTEAFF; CDR3nt: TGTGCCAGCAGTTTGGTCCCGAACACTGAAGCTTTCTTT
j_gene: TRBJ1-1; d_gene: -; v_gene: TRBV18; abundance: -; CDR3aa: CASSPPGETEAFF; CDR3nt: TGTGCCAGCTCACCACCAGGGGAGACTGAAGCTTTCTTT
j_gene: TRBJ1-2; d_gene: TRBD1; v_gene: TRBV3-1/TRBV3-2; abundance: -; CDR3aa: CASSQEQGSGYTF; CDR3nt: TGTGCCAGCAGCCAAGAACAGGGGTCTGGCTACACCTTC
j_gene: TRBJ2-7; d_gene: TRBD2; v_gene: TRBV19; abundance: -; CDR3aa: CASSISVGLAADEQYF; CDR3nt: TGTGCCAGTAGTATTAGTGTGGGACTAGCGGCAGACGAGCAGTACTTC
j_gene: TRBJ2-2; d_gene: -; v_gene: TRBV24-1; abundance: -; CDR3aa: CATSEGAIGELFF; CDR3nt: TGTGCCACCAGTGAAGGGGCTATCGGGGAGCTGTTTTTT
j_gene: TRBJ1-1; d_gene: TRBD1; v_gene: TRBV18; abundance: -; CDR3aa: CASSQGQENTEAFF; CDR3nt: TGTGCCAGCTCACAGGGACAGGAAAACACTGAAGCTTTCTTT
j_gene: TRBJ1-1; d_gene: -; v_gene: TRBV3-1/TRBV3-2; abundance: -; CDR3aa: CASSQGPGGNTEAFF; CDR3nt: TGTGCCAGCAGCCAAGGGCCTGGGGGAAACACTGAAGCTTTCTTT
j_gene: TRBJ1-3; d_gene: -; v_gene: TRBV6-5; abundance: -; CDR3aa: CASSSRRENTIYF; CDR3nt: TGTGCCAGCAGCTCCAGGAGGGAAAACACCATATATTTT
j_gene: TRBJ2-1; d_gene: TRBD2; v_gene: TRBV19; abundance: -; CDR3aa: CATGVSGVTSYNEQFF; CDR3nt: TGTGCTACCGGGGTTAGCGGGGTAACCTCCTACAATGAGCAGTTCTTC